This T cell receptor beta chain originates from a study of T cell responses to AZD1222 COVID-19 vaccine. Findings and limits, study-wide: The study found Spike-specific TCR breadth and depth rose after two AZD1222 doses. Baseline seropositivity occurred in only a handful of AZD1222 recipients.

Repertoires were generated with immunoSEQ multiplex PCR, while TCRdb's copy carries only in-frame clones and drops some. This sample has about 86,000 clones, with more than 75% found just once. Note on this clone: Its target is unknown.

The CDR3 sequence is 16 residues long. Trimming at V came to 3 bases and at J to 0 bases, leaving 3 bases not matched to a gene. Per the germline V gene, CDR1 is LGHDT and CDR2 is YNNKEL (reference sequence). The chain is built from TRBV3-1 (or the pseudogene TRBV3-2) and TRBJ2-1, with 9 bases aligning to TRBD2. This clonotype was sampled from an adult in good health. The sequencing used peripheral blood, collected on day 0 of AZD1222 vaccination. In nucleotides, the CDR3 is TGTGCCAGCAGCCACGATAGCGGGAGCTCCTACAATGAGCAGTTCTTC. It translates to CASSHDSGSSYNEQFF.